Given below is one TCR beta chain in context. The sample belongs to a study of blood T cell repertoires in COVID-19. V trimming: 5 bases; J trimming: 8 bases; junction bases outside the gene matches: 7. CDR1 is SGHVS, CDR2 FQNEAQ, per germline. CDR3 size: 15 residues. Per the original methods: Estimates of nucleated cell counts were drawn from the amplification of reference gene primers. TCRdb's copy holds only in-frame clones and misses some; the assay was immunoSEQ multiplex PCR. V and J calls and clone size are as listed in that table; D and trimming were resolved from the DNA. The sample lists about 130,000 clones, more than 70% occurring once.

The chain employs TRBV7-8 and TRBJ2-1, with 12 bases lining up with TRBD2. The TCR sequence derives from a man aged 60-69 years with acute or convalescent COVID-19. The specimen was peripheral blood. The CDR3 sequence is CASSPPSGRAYEQFF. CDR3 bases: TGTGCCAGCAGCCCCCCTAGCGGGAGGGCTTATGAGCAGTTCTTC.